This T cell receptor (beta chain) was documented in a study of T cells in Graves' hyperthyroidism and ophthalmopathy. This clonotype was observed a few times. If no ophthalmopathy progression occurred within 18 months, Graves' hyperthyroidism was stable. For the diagnoses, clinical symptoms, serum thyroxine and TRAb, thyroid ultrasound and orbital computed tomography were used. V was shortened by 3 bases and J by 1 base, with 12 bases between the two germline ends. This CDR3 spans 15 amino acids. CDR1 SEHNR and CDR2 FQNEAQ come from the germline V gene (reference sequence). Using RNA transcripts as the source, TCR beta CDR3 regions were amplified. First-round RT-PCR targeting the TCR CDR3 was performed with the HTBI primer set. TCRdb processed the multiplex PCR reads anew with MiXCR; each CDR3 protein has one entry. This sample carries some 510,000 distinct CDR3 sequences, approximately 44% of them seen once, and the ten largest clones take roughly 8.2%.

The rearrangement joins TRBV7-9 to TRBJ1-1, with D unclear. This receptor was taken from a woman younger than 30 with Graves' hyperthyroidism. The sequencing sample was made of peripheral blood or thyroid tissue (not recorded which). Written as DNA, the CDR3 is TGTGCCAGCAGCTTTAGTAGTAGATCGAACACTGAAGCTTTCTTT. Encoded protein: CASSFSSRSNTEAFF.